This T cell receptor (beta chain) originates from a study of blood T cell repertoires in COVID-19. Overall study context: PBMCs, B-cell-depleted T cells, or T cells were the source of the cDNA or gDNA that made up the material.

This CDR3 is 14 amino acids long. CDR1 and CDR2 from the germline V gene are LGHDT and YNNKEL (reference sequence). Trimming cost V 4 bases and J 5 bases, with 14 bases left between them. The authors' processing: Reference gene primer amplification gave estimated nucleated cell counts. Repertoires were generated with immunoSEQ multiplex PCR, while TCRdb's copy carries only in-frame clones and drops some. D and trimming were read from the DNA, whereas the V and J calls and clone size are those reported in that table. The sample records 65,000 to 80,000 clones, approximately 80% being singletons. This receptor was obtained from a man aged 45-65 years with acute or convalescent COVID-19. The V gene is TRBV3-1 (or the pseudogene TRBV3-2), the J gene TRBJ2-5, with a possible D match to TRBD1 (6 bases). Input material: peripheral blood. CDR3 sequence reads: CASSPRTVSETQYF. The CDR3 region has the DNA TGTGCCAGCAGCCCGAGGACAGTATCGGAGACCCAGTACTTC.